The T cell receptor (beta chain) described here comes from a study of T cell changes during pregnancy in multiple sclerosis (dated by TCRdb to the late 2010s). Regarding the study in general: In women with multiple sclerosis, the researchers looked at how the T cell repertoire shifted as pregnancy progressed.

From the germline V gene, CDR1 is MNHNS and CDR2 is SASEGT. Trimming removed 5 bases from V and 0 bases from J, leaving 13 bases between the germline ends. CDR3 length: 15 amino acids, cysteine to phenylalanine. The DNA shown is the 45-base CDR3, in frame from base 1. Library prep was done by the immunoSEQ multiplex PCR assay. Held by TCRdb, this immuneACCESS table contains in-frame sequences only and omits some clones. Under half of the omission traces to an unresolved V gene where checked; the cause of the rest is unknown. The sample records fewer than 25,000 clones, about 90% of which are singletons. The ten biggest clones cover 0.67% of the sample. In the case of this clone: What this receptor recognizes is not known. Base qualities are missing; no much larger clone stands one base away.

This TCR derives from a female donor in good health, enrolled as a control in a pregnancy study. The chain is encoded by TRBV6-1 joined to TRBJ1-1; no D gene is confidently identified. Sequences were derived from CD4+ T cells from peripheral blood mononuclear cells, sampled in the third trimester of pregnancy. The CDR3 is CASSFEAGVNTEAFF. At the DNA level, the sequence is TGTGCCAGCAGTTTCGAGGCGGGAGTGAACACTGAAGCTTTCTTT.